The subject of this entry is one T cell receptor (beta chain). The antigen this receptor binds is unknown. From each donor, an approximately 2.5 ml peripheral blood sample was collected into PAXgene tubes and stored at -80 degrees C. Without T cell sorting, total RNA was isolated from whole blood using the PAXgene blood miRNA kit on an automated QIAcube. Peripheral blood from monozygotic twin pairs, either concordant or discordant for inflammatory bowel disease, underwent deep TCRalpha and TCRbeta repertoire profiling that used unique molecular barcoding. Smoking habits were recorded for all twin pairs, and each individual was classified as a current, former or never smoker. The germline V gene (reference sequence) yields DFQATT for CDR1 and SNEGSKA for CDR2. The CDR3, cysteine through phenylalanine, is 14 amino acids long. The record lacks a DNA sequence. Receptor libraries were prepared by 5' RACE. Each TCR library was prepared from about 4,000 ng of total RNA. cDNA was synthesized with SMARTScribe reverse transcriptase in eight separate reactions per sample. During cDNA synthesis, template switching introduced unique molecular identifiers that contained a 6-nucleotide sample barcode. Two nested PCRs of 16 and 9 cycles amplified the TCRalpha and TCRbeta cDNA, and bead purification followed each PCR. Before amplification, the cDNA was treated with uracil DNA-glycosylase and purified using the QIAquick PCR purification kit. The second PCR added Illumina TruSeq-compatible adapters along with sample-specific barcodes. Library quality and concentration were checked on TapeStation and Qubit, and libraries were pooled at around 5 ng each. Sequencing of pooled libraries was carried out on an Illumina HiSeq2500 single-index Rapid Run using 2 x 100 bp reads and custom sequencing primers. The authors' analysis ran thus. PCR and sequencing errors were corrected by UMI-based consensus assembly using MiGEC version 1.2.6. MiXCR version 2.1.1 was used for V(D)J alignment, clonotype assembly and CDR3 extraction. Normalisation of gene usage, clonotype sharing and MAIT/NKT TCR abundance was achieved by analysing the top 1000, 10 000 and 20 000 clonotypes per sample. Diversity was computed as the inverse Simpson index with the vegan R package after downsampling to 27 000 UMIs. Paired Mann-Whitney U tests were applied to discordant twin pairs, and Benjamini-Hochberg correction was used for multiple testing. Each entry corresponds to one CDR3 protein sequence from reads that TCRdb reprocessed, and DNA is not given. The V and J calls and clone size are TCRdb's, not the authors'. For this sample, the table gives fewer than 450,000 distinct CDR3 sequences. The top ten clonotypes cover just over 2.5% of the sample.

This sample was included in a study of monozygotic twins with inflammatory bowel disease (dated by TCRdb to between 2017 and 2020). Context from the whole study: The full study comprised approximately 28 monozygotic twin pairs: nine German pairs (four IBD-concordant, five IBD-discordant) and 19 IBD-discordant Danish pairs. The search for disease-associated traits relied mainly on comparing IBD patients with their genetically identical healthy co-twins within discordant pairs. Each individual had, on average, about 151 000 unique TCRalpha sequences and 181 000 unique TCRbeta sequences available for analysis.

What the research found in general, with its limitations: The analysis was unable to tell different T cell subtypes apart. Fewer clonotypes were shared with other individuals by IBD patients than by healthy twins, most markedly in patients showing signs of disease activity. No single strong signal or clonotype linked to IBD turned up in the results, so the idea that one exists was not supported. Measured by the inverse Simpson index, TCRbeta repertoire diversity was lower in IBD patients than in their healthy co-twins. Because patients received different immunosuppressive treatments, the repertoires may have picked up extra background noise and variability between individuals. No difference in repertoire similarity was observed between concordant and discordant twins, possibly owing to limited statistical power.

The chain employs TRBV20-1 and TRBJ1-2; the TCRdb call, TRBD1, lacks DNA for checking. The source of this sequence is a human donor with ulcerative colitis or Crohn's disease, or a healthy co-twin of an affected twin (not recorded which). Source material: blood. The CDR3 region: CSARNPGSGYGYTF.